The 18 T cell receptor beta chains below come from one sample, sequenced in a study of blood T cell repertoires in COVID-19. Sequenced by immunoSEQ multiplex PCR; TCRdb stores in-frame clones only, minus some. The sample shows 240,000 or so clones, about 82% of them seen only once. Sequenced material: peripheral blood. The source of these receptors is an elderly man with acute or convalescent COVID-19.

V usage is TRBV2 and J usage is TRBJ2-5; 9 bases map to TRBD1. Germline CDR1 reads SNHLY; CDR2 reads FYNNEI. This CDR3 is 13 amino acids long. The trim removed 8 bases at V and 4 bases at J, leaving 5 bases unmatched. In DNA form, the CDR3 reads TGTGCCAGCTTAGGGACAGGGAGAGAGACCCAGTACTTC. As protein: CASLGTGRETQYF.

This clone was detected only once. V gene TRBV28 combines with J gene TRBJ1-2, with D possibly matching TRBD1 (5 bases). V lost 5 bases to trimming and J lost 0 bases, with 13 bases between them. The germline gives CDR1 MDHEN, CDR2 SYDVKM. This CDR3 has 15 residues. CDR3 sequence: CASSLPGGPNYGYTF. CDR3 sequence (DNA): TGTGCCAGCAGTCTCCCCGGGGGTCCTAACTATGGCTACACCTTC.

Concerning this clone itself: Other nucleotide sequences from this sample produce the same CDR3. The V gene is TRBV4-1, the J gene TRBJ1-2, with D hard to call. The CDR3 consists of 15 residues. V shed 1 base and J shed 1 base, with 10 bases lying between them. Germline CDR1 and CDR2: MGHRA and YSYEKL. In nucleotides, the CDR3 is TGCGCCAGCAGCCAAGGCGGCGGAGTTAACTATGGCTACACCTTC. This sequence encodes CASSQGGGVNYGYTF.

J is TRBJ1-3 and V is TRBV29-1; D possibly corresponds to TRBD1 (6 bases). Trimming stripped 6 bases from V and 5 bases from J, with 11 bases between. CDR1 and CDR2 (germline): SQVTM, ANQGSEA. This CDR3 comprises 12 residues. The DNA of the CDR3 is TGCAGCGTCGGGACAAGTCGAAACACCATATATTTT. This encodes CSVGTSRNTIYF.

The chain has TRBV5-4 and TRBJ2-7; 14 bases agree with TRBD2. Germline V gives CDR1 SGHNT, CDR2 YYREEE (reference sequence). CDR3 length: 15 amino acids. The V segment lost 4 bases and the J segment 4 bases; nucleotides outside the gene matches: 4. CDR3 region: CASSLGLAGAYEQYF. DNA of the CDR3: TGTGCCAGCAGCCTGGGACTAGCGGGAGCTTACGAGCAGTACTTC.

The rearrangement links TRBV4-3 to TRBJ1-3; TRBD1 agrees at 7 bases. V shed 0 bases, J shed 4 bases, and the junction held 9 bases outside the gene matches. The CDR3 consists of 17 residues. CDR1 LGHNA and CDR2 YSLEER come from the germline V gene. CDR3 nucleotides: TGCGCCAGCAGCCAAGATACAGGGGATTCAGGAGGAAACACCATATATTTT. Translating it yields CASSQDTGDSGGNTIYF.

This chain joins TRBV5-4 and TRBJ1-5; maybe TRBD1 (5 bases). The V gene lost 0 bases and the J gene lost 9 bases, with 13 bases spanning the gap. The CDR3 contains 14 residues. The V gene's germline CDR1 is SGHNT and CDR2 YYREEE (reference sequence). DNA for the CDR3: TGTGCCAGCAGCTTGGACCAGGGCAAGGGGCCCCAGCATTTT. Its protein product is CASSLDQGKGPQHF. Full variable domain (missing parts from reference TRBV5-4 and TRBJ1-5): ETGVTQSPTHLIKTRGQQVTLRCSSQSGHNTVSWYQQALGQGPQFIFQYYREEENGRGNFPPRFSGLQFPNYSSELNVNALELDDSALYLCASSLDQGKGPQHFGDGTRLSIL.

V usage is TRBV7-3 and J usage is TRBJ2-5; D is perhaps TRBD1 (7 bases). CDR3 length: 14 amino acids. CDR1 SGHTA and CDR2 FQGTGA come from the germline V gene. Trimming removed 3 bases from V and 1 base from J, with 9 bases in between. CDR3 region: CASSFQGGQETQYF. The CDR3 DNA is TGTGCCAGCAGCTTCCAGGGGGGCCAAGAGACCCAGTACTTC.

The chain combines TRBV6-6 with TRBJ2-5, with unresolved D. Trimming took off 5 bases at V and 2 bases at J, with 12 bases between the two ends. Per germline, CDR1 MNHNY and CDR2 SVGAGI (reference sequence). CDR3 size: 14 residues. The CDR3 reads CASSEPPLQETQYF. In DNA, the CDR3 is TGTGCCAGCAGTGAGCCGCCTTTACAAGAGACCCAGTACTTC.

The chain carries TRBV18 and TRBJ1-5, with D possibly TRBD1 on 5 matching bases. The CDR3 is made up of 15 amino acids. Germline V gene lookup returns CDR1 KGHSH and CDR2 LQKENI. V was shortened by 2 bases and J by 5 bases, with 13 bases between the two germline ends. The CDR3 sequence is CASSPSAGSHQPQHF. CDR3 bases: TGTGCCAGCTCACCATCAGCAGGGTCCCATCAGCCCCAGCATTTT.

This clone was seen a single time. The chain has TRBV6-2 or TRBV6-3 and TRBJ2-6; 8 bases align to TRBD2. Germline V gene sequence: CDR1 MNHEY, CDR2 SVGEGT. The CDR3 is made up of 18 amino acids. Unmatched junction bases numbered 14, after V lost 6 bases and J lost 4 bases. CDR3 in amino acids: CASSPGGGLLEGANVLTF. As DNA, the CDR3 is TGTGCCAGCAGCCCCGGGGGGGGCCTATTGGAAGGGGCCAACGTCCTGACTTTC.

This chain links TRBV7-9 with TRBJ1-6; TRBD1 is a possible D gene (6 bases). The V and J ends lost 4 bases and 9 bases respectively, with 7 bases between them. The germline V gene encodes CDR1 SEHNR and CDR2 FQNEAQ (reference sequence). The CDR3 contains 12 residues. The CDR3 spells CASSSGVSPLHF. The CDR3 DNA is TGTGCCAGCAGCTCAGGGGTTTCACCCCTCCACTTT. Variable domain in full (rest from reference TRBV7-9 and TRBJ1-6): DTGVSQNPRHKITKRGQNVTFRCDPISEHNRLYWYRQTLGQGPEFLTYFQNEAQLEKSRLLSDRFSAERPKGSFSTLEIQRTEQGDSAMYLCASSSGVSPLHFGNGTRLTVT.

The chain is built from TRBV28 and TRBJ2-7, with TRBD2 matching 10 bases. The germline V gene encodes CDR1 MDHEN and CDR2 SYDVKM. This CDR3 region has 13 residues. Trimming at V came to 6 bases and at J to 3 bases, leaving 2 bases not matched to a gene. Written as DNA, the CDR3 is TGTGCCAGCAGAACTAGCGGGATCTACGAGCAGTACTTC. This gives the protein CASRTSGIYEQYF.

CDR3 residues: CAIRGPSYEQYF. The CDR3 nucleotides read TGTGCCATCAGGGGGCCCTCCTACGAGCAGTACTTC. This rearrangement joins TRBV10-3 to TRBJ2-7; weak D call: TRBD1 (5 bases). Germline lookup yields CDR1 ENHRY and CDR2 SYGVKD. V shed 6 bases and J shed 0 bases, with 6 bases lying between them. This CDR3 spans 12 amino acids.

CDR3 nucleotides: TGTGCCAGCAGCTTGGGGCCTTATCAGCCCCAGCATTTT. Translated: CASSLGPYQPQHF. The J gene is TRBJ1-5, the V gene TRBV5-8; D not certain. The CDR3 length is 13 residues. Germline V gives CDR1 SGHTS, CDR2 YDEGEE. Trimming removed 0 bases at V and 5 bases at J, with 6 bases between.

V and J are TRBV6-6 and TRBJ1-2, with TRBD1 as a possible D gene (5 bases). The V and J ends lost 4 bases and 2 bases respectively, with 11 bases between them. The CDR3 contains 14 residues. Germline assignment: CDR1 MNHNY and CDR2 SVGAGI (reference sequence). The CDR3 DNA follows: TGTGCCAGCAGTTTCGGACGGGGGAACTATGGCTACACCTTC. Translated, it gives CASSFGRGNYGYTF.

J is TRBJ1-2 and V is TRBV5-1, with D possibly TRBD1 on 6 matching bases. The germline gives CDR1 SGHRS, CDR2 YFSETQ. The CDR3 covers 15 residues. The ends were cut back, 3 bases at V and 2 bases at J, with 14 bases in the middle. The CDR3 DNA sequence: TGCGCCAGCAGCTCGATACCTGACAGGAACTATGGCTACACCTTC. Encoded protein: CASSSIPDRNYGYTF.

The CDR3 DNA is TGTGCCAGCAGAACCGGGACAGGTAACAATGAGCAGTTCTTC. Protein: CASRTGTGNNEQFF. The rearrangement joins TRBV7-9 to TRBJ2-1; 8 nucleotides align to TRBD1. The V gene end was trimmed by 6 bases and the J gene end by 5 bases; junction bases not matched to a gene: 6. Germline values: CDR1 SEHNR, CDR2 FQNEAQ (reference sequence). CDR3 length equals 14 residues.